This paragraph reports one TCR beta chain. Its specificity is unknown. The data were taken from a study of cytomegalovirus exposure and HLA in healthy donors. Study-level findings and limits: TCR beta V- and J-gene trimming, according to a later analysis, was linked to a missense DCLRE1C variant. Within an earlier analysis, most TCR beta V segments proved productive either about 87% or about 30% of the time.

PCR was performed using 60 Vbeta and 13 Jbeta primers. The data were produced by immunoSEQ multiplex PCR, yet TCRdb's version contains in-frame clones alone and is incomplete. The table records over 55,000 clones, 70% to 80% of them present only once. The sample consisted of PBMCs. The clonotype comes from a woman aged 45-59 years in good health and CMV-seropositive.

The CDR3 here is CAWSGSGLEAFF. The CDR3 bases are TGTGCCTGGAGTGGGTCAGGGCTTGAAGCTTTCTTT. The chain recombines TRBV30 with TRBJ1-1; a possible D gene is TRBD1 (5 bases). The germline V and J ends were trimmed by 1 base and 7 bases, with 10 bases remaining between them. Germline loops: CDR1 GTSNPN, CDR2 SVGIG (reference sequence). CDR3 size: 12 residues.